This TCR beta chain was found in a study of spatial heterogeneity in lung cancer. Overall study: TCR and UMI combinations that were unique each appeared, on average, more than ten times in raw reads.

Via MiXCR, TCRdb re-called the 5' RACE reads, giving one row per CDR3 protein. Found here are 40,000 to 50,000 distinct CDR3 sequences, 7.6% of them singletons; the top ten hold about an eighth. Time point reported: sample taken at primary tumor resection. Without sorting, whole RNA was sequenced from tumor, nontumor lung or frozen PBMC. There were 65 or so donors, all of them untreated patients with early-stage non-small cell lung cancer. Study-level findings and limits: TCRs found ubiquitously expanded in tumor appeared in blood more at resection than at follow-up.

This clonotype was counted many times. Its cognate antigen is unknown. This TCR was recovered from a female donor with early-stage non-small cell lung cancer. This material consisted of PBMCs, taken at surgery.

The chain's CDR3 is CSVGRAGNTEAFF. The CDR3 nucleotides are TGCAGCGTTGGTCGGGCAGGGAACACTGAAGCTTTCTTT. The chain uses TRBV29-1 and TRBJ1-1; D unclear. The germline V gene has CDR1 SQVTM and CDR2 ANQGSEA. Between the trimmed V and J ends, which lost 4 bases and 1 base, there was a span of 10 bases. The CDR3 totals 13 residues.